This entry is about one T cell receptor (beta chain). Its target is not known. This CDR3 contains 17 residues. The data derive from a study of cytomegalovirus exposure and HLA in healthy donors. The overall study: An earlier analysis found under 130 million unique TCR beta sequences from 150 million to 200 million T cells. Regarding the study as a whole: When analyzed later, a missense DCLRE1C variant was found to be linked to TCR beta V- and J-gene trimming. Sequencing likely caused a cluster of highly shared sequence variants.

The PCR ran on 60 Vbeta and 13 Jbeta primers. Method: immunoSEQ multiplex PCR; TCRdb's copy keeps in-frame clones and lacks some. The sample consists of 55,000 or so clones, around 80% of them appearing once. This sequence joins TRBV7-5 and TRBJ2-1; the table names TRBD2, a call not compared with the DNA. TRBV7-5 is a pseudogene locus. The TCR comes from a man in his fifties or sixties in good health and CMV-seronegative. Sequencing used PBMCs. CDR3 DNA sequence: TGTGCCAGACAAAAGCCGAGGCCATCTGAATCCCCCGATGAGCAGTTCTTC. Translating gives CARQKPRPSESPDEQFF.